This record covers a single TCR beta chain. Its antigen remains unidentified. The data originate from a study of regulatory dendritic cells for organ transplantation. The assay was immunoSEQ multiplex PCR, and TCRdb's table has in-frame clones only and misses some. Altogether fewer than 40,000 clones are present, 80% to 95% being singletons, with the ten largest covering approximately 0.11%. General study findings and limits: Regulatory dendritic cells appeared to expand memory CD8+ clones less than mature ones.

Material for sequencing was naive CD8+ T cells from blood. The sample's subset: CD45RA+ naive T cells. This receptor was obtained from a human donor in good health.

DNA of the CDR3: TGTGCCAGTAGTATCTATCCAGGGGAAACCTACGAGCAGTACTTC. It translates to CASSIYPGETYEQYF. The chain employs TRBV19 and TRBJ2-7, with TRBD1 as a possible D gene (6 bases). CDR1 is LNHDA and CDR2 is SQIVND in the germline V gene (reference sequence). V lost 3 bases and J lost 2, with 14 bases in between. The CDR3 runs 15 residues.